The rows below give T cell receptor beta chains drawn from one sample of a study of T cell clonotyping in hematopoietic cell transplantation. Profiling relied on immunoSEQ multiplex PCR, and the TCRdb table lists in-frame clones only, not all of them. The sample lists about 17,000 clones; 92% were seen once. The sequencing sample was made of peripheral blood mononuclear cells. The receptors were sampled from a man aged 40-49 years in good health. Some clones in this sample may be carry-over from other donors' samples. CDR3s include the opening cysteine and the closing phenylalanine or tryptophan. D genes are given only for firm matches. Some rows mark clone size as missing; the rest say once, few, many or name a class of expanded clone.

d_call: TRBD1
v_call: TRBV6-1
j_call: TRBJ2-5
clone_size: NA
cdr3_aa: CASSEATGTGGHF
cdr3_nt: TGTGCCAGCAGTGAGGCGACCGGGACAGGGGGACACTTC

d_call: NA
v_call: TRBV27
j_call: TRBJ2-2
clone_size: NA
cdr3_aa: CASSLTGNTGELFF
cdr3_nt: TGTGCCAGCAGTTTAACAGGGAACACCGGGGAGCTGTTTTTT

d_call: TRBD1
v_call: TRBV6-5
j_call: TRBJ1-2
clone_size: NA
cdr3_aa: CASSLGQGARGYTF
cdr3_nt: TGTGCCAGCAGTCTTGGACAGGGGGCGCGTGGCTACACCTTC

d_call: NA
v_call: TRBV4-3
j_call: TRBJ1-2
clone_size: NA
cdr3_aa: CASSQTVGYGYTF
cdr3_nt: TGCGCCAGCAGCCAAACTGTGGGTTATGGCTACACCTTC

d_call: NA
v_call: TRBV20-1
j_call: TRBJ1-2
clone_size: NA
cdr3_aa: CSAGDRLGYTF
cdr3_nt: TGCAGTGCTGGAGACAGACTGGGCTACACCTTC

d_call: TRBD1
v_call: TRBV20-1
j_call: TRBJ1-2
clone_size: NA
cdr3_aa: CSDRQGIYTF
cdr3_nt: TGCAGTGACCGACAGGGTATCTACACCTTC

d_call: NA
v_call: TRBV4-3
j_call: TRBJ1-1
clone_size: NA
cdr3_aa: CASSQDLGNTEAFF
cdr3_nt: TGCGCCAGCAGCCAAGATCTCGGGAACACTGAAGCTTTCTTT

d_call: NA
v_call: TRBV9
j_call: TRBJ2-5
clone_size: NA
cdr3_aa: CASSDSGTQETQYF
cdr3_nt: TGTGCCAGCAGCGATTCCGGGACCCAAGAGACCCAGTACTTC

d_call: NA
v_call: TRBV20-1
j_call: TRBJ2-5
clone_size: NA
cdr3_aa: CSVTGKTQYF
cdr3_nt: TGCAGTGTTACGGGAAAGACCCAGTACTTC

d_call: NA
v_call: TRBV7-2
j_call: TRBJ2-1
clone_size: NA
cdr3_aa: CASSRRTRDNEQFF
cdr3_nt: TGTGCCAGCAGCCGGAGGACTCGTGACAATGAGCAGTTCTTC

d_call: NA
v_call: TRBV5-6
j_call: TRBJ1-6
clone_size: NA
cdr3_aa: CASSLGGNSPLHF
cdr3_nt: TGTGCCAGCAGCTTGGGTGGGAATTCACCCCTCCACTTT

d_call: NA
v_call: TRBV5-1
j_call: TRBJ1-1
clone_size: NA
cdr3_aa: CASSSRDTYGAFF
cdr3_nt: TGCGCCAGCAGCTCCCGGGACACCTATGGAGCTTTCTTT

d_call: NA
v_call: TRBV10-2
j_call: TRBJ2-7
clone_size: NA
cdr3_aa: CASSPQPLKQYF
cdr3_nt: TGCGCCAGCAGTCCCCAACCCTTGAAGCAGTACTTC

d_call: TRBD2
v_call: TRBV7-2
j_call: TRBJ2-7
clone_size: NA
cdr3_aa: CASSYHLAGGPSYEQYF
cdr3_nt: TGTGCCAGCAGCTACCACCTAGCGGGGGGACCCTCCTACGAGCAGTACTTC

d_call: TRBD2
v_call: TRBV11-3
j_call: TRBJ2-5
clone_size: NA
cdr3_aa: CASSEGLAGVAQYF
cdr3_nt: TGTGCCAGCAGTGAGGGGCTAGCGGGAGTCGCCCAGTACTTC

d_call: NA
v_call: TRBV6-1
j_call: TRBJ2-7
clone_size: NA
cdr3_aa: CASRDIYSYEQYF
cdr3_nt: TGTGCCAGCAGGGACATTTACTCCTACGAGCAGTACTTC

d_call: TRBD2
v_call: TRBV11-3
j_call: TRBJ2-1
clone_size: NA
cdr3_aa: CASSRTSGSNNEQFF
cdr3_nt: TGTGCCAGCAGCCGGACTAGCGGGAGCAACAATGAGCAGTTCTTC

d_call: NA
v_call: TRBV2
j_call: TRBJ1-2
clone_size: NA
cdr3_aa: CASSDILRSLYGYTF
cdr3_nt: TGTGCCAGCAGTGATATCCTTAGGAGCCTCTATGGCTACACCTTC

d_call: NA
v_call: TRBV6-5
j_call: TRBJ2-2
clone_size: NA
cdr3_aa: CASSFILGSGELFF
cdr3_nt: TGTGCCAGCAGTTTTATCCTGGGATCCGGGGAGCTGTTTTTT

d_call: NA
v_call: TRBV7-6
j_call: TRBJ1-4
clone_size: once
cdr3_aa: CASSPGLGTTNEKLFF
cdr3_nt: TGTGCCAGCAGCCCCGGGTTGGGCACAACTAATGAAAAACTGTTTTTT

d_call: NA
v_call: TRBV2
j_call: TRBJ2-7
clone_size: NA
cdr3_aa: CASSEDSRSYEQYF
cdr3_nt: TGTGCCAGCAGTGAAGACTCTCGCTCCTACGAGCAGTACTTC

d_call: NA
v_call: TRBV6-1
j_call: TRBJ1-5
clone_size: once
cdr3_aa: CASSEGGGGQPQHF
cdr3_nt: TGTGCCAGCAGTGAAGGTGGGGGCGGCCAGCCCCAGCATTTT

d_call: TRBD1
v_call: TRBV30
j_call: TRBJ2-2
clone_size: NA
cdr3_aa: CAWSLGQGAGELFF
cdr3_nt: TGTGCCTGGAGTTTGGGACAGGGGGCCGGGGAGCTGTTTTTT

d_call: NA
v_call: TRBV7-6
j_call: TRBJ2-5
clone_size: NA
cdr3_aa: CASSLEAGYQETQYF
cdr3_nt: TGTGCCAGCAGCTTAGAAGCGGGCTACCAAGAGACCCAGTACTTC

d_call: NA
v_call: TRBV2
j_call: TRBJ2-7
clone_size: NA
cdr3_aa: CASRTPGFYEQYF
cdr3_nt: TGTGCCAGCAGAACCCCCGGGTTTTACGAGCAGTACTTC

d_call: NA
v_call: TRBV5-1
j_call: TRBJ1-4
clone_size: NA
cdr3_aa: CASSLAPVATNEKLFF
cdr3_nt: TGCGCCAGCAGCTTGGCCCCAGTTGCAACTAATGAAAAACTGTTTTTT

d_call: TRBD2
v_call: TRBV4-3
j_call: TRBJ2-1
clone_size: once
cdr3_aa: CASSQGGSGSSYNEQFF
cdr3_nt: TGCGCCAGCAGCCAGGGGGGGAGCGGGAGTTCCTACAATGAGCAGTTCTTC

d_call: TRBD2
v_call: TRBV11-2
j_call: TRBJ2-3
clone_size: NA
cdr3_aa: CASSAQTSGGTQYF
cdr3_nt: TGTGCCAGCAGCGCCCAGACTAGCGGAGGTACGCAGTATTTT

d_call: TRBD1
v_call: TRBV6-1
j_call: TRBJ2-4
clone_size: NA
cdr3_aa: CASNDRGRTKNIQYF
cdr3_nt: TGTGCCAGCAACGACAGGGGGCGGACCAAAAACATTCAGTACTTC

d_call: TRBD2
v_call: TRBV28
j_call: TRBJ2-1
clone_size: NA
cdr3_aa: CASSFIGERGSGEQFF
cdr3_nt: TGTGCCAGCAGTTTTATTGGAGAGCGGGGCTCGGGAGAGCAGTTCTTC

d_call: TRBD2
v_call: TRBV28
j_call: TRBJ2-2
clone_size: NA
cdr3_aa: CASSSPGVSSGRFTGELFF
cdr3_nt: TGTGCCAGCAGTTCCCCAGGGGTATCTAGCGGGAGGTTCACCGGGGAGCTGTTTTTT

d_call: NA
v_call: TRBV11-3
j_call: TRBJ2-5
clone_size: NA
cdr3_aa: CASSLALEETQYF
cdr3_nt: TGTGCCAGCAGCTTAGCGCTAGAAGAGACCCAGTACTTC

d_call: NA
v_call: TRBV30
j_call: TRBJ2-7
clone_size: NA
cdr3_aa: CAWSGGGDEQYF
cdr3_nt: TGTGCCTGGAGCGGAGGGGGGGACGAGCAGTACTTC

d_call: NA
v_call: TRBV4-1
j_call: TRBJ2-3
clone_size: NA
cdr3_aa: CASSQEPLAPDTQYF
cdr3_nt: TGCGCCAGCAGCCAAGAACCGTTGGCCCCAGATACGCAGTATTTT

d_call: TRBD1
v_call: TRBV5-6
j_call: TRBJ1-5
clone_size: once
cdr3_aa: CASSLAGTANQPQHF
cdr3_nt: TGTGCCAGCAGCTTGGCTGGGACAGCTAATCAGCCCCAGCATTTT

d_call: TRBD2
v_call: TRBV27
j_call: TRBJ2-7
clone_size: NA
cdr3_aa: CASSFLGLAGDEQYF
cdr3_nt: TGTGCCAGCAGTTTCTTGGGACTAGCAGGCGACGAGCAGTACTTC

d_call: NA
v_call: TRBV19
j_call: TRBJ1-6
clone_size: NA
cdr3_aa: CASSRSQYNSPLHF
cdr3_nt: TGTGCCAGTAGTCGGTCCCAGTATAATTCACCCCTCCACTTT

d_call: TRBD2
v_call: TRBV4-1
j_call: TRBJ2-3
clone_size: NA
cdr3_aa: CASSQGHIAGRADTQYF
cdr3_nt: TGCGCCAGCAGCCAAGGTCACATAGCGGGGCGCGCAGATACGCAGTATTTT

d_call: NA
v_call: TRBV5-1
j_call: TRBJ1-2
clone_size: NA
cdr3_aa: CASRLDRQNGYTF
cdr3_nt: TGCGCCAGCCGCCTCGACAGGCAGAATGGCTACACCTTC

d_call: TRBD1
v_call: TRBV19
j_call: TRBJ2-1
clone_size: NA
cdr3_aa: CASSSTRGSRFVEQFF
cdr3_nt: TGTGCCAGTAGTTCCACCAGGGGGTCAAGATTCGTTGAGCAGTTCTTC

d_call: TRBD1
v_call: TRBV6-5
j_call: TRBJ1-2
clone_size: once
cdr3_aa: CASRRQGERYTF
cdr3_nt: TGTGCCAGCAGGAGACAGGGGGAACGCTACACCTTC

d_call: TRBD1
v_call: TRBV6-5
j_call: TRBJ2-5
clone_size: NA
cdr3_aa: CASKRGTGGETQYF
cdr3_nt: TGTGCCAGCAAGAGGGGGACAGGGGGCGAGACCCAGTACTTC

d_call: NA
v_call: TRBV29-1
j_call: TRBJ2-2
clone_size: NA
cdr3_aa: CSVEQGIGELFF
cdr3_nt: TGCAGCGTTGAACAGGGGATCGGGGAGCTGTTTTTT

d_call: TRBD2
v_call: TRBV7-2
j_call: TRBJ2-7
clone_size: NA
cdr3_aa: CASSFSGGADEQYF
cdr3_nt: TGTGCCAGCAGCTTTAGCGGGGGGGCGGACGAGCAGTACTTC

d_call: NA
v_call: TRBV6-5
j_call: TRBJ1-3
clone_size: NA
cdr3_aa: CASSYSPDRTIYF
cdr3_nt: TGTGCCAGCAGTTACTCGCCCGACCGGACCATATATTTT

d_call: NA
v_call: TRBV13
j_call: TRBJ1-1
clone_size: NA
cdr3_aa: CASSSGIQAFF
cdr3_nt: TGTGCCAGCAGCTCAGGGATACAAGCTTTCTTT

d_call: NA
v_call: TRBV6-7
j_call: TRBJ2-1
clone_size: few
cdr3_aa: CASRLAEHNEQFF
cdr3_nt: TGTGCCAGCAGATTAGCGGAACACAATGAGCAGTTCTTC

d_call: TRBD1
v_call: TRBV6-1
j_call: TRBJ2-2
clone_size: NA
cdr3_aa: CASSEKTGVRTGELFF
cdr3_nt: TGTGCCAGCAGTGAAAAGACAGGGGTTCGGACCGGGGAGCTGTTTTTT

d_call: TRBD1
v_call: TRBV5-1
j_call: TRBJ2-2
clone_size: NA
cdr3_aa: CASSKDRGGTGELFF
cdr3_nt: TGCGCCAGCAGCAAGGACAGGGGGGGCACCGGGGAGCTGTTTTTT

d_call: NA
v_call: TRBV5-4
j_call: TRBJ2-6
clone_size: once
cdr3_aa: CASNQGFSGANVLTF
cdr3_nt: TGTGCCAGCAATCAGGGTTTCTCTGGGGCCAACGTCCTGACTTTC

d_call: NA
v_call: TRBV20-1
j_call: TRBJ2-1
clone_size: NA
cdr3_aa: CSATQGNEQFF
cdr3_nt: TGCAGTGCTACGCAGGGTAATGAGCAGTTCTTC

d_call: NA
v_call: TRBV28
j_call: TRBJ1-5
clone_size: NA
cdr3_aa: CASVQGTANQPQHF
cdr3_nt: TGTGCCAGCGTTCAGGGGACTGCGAATCAGCCCCAGCATTTT

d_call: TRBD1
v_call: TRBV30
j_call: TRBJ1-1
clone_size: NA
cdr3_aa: CAWSQSVGQGVRAFF
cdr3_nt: TGTGCCTGGAGCCAATCCGTCGGACAGGGGGTCAGAGCTTTCTTT

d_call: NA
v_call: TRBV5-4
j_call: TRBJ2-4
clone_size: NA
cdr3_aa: CASSQRGAAKNIQYF
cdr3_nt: TGTGCCAGCAGCCAAAGGGGCGCGGCCAAAAACATTCAGTACTTC